These 19 T cell receptor beta chains came from one sample sequenced in a study of blood T cells in healthy people across ages. The use of a sample-barcoded 5' primer and a J-beta primer mix characterized a second PCR of about 7 to 12 cycles. Each CDR3 protein gets one entry after TCRdb re-called the 5' RACE reads with MiXCR. Of 1.5 million to 1.8 million distinct CDR3 sequences in the sample, 35% to 45% were seen once. The sequenced sample consisted of blood. These receptors came from a woman younger than 30 in good health.

This clonotype has just a few counts. The rearrangement uses TRBV28 and TRBJ2-1, with TRBD1 matching over 8 bases. The CDR3 length is 13 residues. Germline loops: CDR1 MDHEN, CDR2 SYDVKM. J lost 7 bases, V lost 6 bases, and 5 bases had no gene match. CDR3 nucleotide sequence: TGTGCCAGCAGATCCGGGACAGGTAATGAGCAGTTCTTC. It specifies CASRSGTGNEQFF. Filled out from reference TRBV28 and TRBJ2-1, the complete variable domain reads DVKVTQSSRYLVKRTGEKVFLECVQDMDHENMFWYRQDPGLGLRLIYFSYDVKMKEKGDIPEGYSVSREKKERFSLILESASTNQTSMYLCASRSGTGNEQFFGPGTRLTVL.

This clonotype was found a few times. V and J are TRBV5-1 and TRBJ2-1; 8 bases are a match to TRBD2. Germline V gives CDR1 SGHRS, CDR2 YFSETQ. V shed 0 bases and J 4 bases; nucleotides not matched to a gene: 9. The CDR3 is 17 residues long. CDR3 sequence (DNA): TGCGCCAGCAGCTTGGATACGACTAGCGTTGGGTACAATGAGCAGTTCTTC. It encodes CASSLDTTSVGYNEQFF.

V and J are TRBV27 and TRBJ1-1; D perhaps matches TRBD1 (6 bases). In germline, CDR1 is MNHEY, CDR2 SMNVEV (reference sequence). CDR3 length: 13 residues. With 6 bases removed from V and 11 bases from J, the gap between germline ends came to 19 bases. CDR3 coding DNA: TGTGCCAGCAGGGGGACAAGGGTGAGTGAGGCTTTCTTT. Amino acids: CASRGTRVSEAFF.

The V call is TRBV27, the J call TRBJ2-5, with TRBD2 identical over 7 bases. The better agreement between TRBJ2-7 and the DNA end casts doubt on the J call. Germline values: CDR1 MNHEY, CDR2 SMNVEV (reference sequence). This CDR3 has 15 residues. DNA for the CDR3: TGTGCCAGCAGTTTATCCGGGGTGGGGGGGTACGAGCAGTACTTC. It is translated as CASSLSGVGGYEQYF.

This clonotype was seen ten or more times. The gene calls are TRBV29-1 and TRBJ1-1, with D hard to call. CDR1 SQVTM and CDR2 ANQGSEA come from the germline V gene. V lost 6 bases and J 5 bases, leaving 7 bases between the germline ends. The CDR3 sequence is 10 residues long. CDR3 sequence (DNA): TGCAGCGTGGTGGTAACTGAAGCTTTCTTT. It codes for CSVVVTEAFF.

A few counts support this clonotype. The rearrangement uses TRBV20-1 and TRBJ1-2; unclear D gene. The CDR3 spans 12 residues. Germline loops: CDR1 DFQATT, CDR2 SNEGSKA (reference sequence). The V end lost 4 bases, the J end lost 2 bases, and 8 bases lay between the germline ends. CDR3 protein: CSATVENYGYTF. The DNA of the CDR3 is TGCAGTGCTACCGTAGAGAACTATGGCTACACCTTC.

This clonotype was seen more than once but under ten times. The chain has TRBV28 and TRBJ1-2; TRBD1 is a possible D gene (6 bases). Per germline, CDR1 MDHEN and CDR2 SYDVKM. V shed 9 bases and J shed 1 base, with 18 bases lying between them. This CDR3 has 15 amino acids. CDR3 in DNA: TGTGCCAGTCAACTACTAGGGGGGGGTAACTATGGCTACACCTTC. Residues: CASQLLGGGNYGYTF.

The V call is TRBV28, the J call TRBJ2-7; a weak D match, TRBD1 (6 bases). The germline gives CDR1 MDHEN, CDR2 SYDVKM. V gave up 4 bases and J gave up 12 bases, with 25 bases separating them. This CDR3 is 15 amino acids long. The DNA for the CDR3 is TGTGCCAGCAGTTATACCCCTTACAGGGCCCTCGAGACGTACTTC. Translation: CASSYTPYRALETYF.

V gene TRBV29-1 combines with J gene TRBJ1-3; maybe TRBD1 (5 bases). Trimming shortened V by 4 bases and J by 6 bases, and 10 bases separated the two germline ends. CDR3 length: 12 residues. The germline gives CDR1 SQVTM, CDR2 ANQGSEA. The CDR3 is CSVGGIENTIYF. CDR3 DNA: TGCAGCGTTGGGGGGATTGAAAACACCATATATTTT.

This clonotype was observed a handful of times. V gene TRBV20-1 combines with J gene TRBJ1-2; 7 nucleotides match TRBD1. This CDR3 spans 13 amino acids. Germline trimming cut 5 bases from V and 5 bases from J; bases unmatched to any gene: 8. Germline CDR1 DFQATT, CDR2 SNEGSKA (reference sequence). The CDR3 loop is CSAATGDGYGYTF. The CDR3 region has the DNA TGCAGTGCTGCTACAGGGGATGGGTATGGCTACACCTTC.

This chain links TRBV6-2 or TRBV6-3 with TRBJ2-1, with 9 positions matching TRBD2. The J call may be incorrect, as the DNA end agrees better with TRBJ2-7. The CDR3 covers 14 residues. From germline, CDR1 is MNHEY and CDR2 SVGEGT. This CDR3 reads CASRSSGAHNEQYF. The CDR3 nucleotides read TGTGCCAGCAGGTCTAGCGGGGCCCACAATGAGCAGTACTTC.

This clonotype was recorded once. The rearrangement joins TRBV12-3 or TRBV12-4 to TRBJ2-5; TRBD1 agrees at 11 bases. The CDR3 extends over 17 amino acids. V was pared by 2 bases and J by 5 bases, with 10 bases of the junction left unmatched. This CDR3 reads CASSLTRGTGGGETQYF. In DNA, the CDR3 is TGTGCCAGCAGTTTAACAAGAGGGACAGGGGGTGGGGAGACCCAGTACTTC.

The V call is TRBV7-2, the J call TRBJ1-1, with TRBD1 matching over 12 bases. There are 20 residues in the CDR3. The trim removed 0 bases at V and 4 bases at J, leaving 15 bases unmatched. CDR1 and CDR2 (germline): SGHTA, FQGNSA. CDR3 sequence (DNA): TGTGCCAGCAGCTTAGCCTCGCCCCGGGACAGGGGGCGAAGAGGCACTGAAGCTTTCTTT. It encodes CASSLASPRDRGRRGTEAFF.

This clonotype was seen more than once but under ten times. The rearrangement links TRBV7-9 to TRBJ2-3, with 9 nucleotides matching TRBD2. Looked up from germline, CDR1 is SEHNR and CDR2 is FQNEAQ (reference sequence). There are 15 residues in the CDR3. The V and J ends lost 5 bases and 6 bases, in that order; junction bases with no gene match: 9. CDR3 amino acids: CASSLLAGEWDTQYF. The CDR3 DNA follows: TGTGCCAGCAGCCTATTAGCGGGAGAATGGGATACGCAGTATTTT.

The DNA of the CDR3 is TGTGCCAGCAGTTCTTTACTAGCGGGAGGTCTTGAGCAGTACTTC. This encodes CASSSLLAGGLEQYF. V gene TRBV28 combines with J gene TRBJ2-5; 12 bases match TRBD2. Germline loops: CDR1 MDHEN, CDR2 SYDVKM. The CDR3 has 15 amino acids. V trimming: 4 bases; J trimming: 11 bases; junction bases outside the gene matches: 11.

DNA for the CDR3: TGTGCCAGCAGTCCGGGACTAGCGGGAGCTACCTCCTACAATGAGCAGTTCTTC. Translation: CASSPGLAGATSYNEQFF. The genes are TRBV6-2 or TRBV6-3 and TRBJ2-1; 14 nucleotides line up with TRBD2. Trimming cost V 5 bases and J 0 bases; bases outside gene matches: 6. The germline V gene encodes CDR1 MNHEY and CDR2 SVGEGT. The length of the CDR3 is 18 residues.

This clonotype turned up a few times. The V call is TRBV20-1, the J call TRBJ2-7; D unresolved. The ends were cut back, 1 base at V and 2 bases at J, with 6 bases in the middle. The CDR3 spans 12 residues. Germline CDR1 is DFQATT and CDR2 is SNEGSKA (reference sequence). CDR3 residues: CSARAGTYEQYF. In nucleotides, the CDR3 is TGCAGTGCTAGAGCGGGTACCTACGAGCAGTACTTC.

The sample holds a few counts of this clonotype. The rearrangement links TRBV7-2 to TRBJ2-3; no reliable D call. Looked up from germline, CDR1 is SGHTA and CDR2 is FQGNSA. The CDR3 is 16 amino acids. Trimming removed 2 bases at V and 5 bases at J, with 17 bases between. As DNA, the CDR3 is TGTGCCAGCAGCTTAACAAGATTGATGGATTTAGATACGCAGTATTTT. Translation: CASSLTRLMDLDTQYF.

CDR3 sequence reads: CSARDSGAYNSPLHF. In DNA, the CDR3 is TGCAGTGCTAGGGACAGCGGGGCCTATAATTCACCCCTCCACTTT. The genes are TRBV20-1 and TRBJ1-6; D is perhaps TRBD1 (6 bases). Trimming removed 3 bases at V and 2 bases at J, with 11 bases between. The length of the CDR3 is 15 residues. Per the germline V gene, CDR1 is DFQATT and CDR2 is SNEGSKA (reference sequence).